Listed below are T cell receptor beta chains from one sample, sequenced in a study of identical twins. MiXCR was run by TCRdb on the 5' RACE reads, yielding one entry per CDR3 protein. The data hold more than 400,000 distinct CDR3 sequences, with approximately 16% observed a single time. These data were also reused for a study on yellow fever vaccine responses in identical twins.

Sequencing input: CD4+ T cells sorted from blood. The receptor set was obtained from a woman under 30 in good health. CDR3s include the opening cysteine and the closing phenylalanine or tryptophan. D genes are given only for firm matches.

CDR3aa: CATRGANTEAFF; j_gene: TRBJ1-1; v_gene: TRBV10-3; d_gene: TRBD1
CDR3aa: CASSLGWQRTGELFF; j_gene: TRBJ2-2; v_gene: TRBV28; d_gene: .
CDR3aa: CASTPDPWDEQFF; j_gene: TRBJ2-1; v_gene: TRBV19; d_gene: .
CDR3aa: CAVRGMNTEAFF; j_gene: TRBJ1-1; v_gene: TRBV7-7; d_gene: .
CDR3aa: CASSPGLLGRAFF; j_gene: TRBJ1-1; v_gene: TRBV14; d_gene: .
CDR3aa: CASSLARTSGTGELFF; j_gene: TRBJ2-2; v_gene: TRBV7-8; d_gene: TRBD2
CDR3aa: CASSLARGQGNEQFF; j_gene: TRBJ2-1; v_gene: TRBV7-7; d_gene: TRBD1
CDR3aa: CSVDPTGTYGYTF; j_gene: TRBJ1-2; v_gene: TRBV29-1; d_gene: TRBD1
CDR3aa: CASTHSGGRTANYGYTF; j_gene: TRBJ1-2; v_gene: TRBV3-1; d_gene: .
CDR3aa: CATSGSGTRAGELFF; j_gene: TRBJ2-2; v_gene: TRBV5-1; d_gene: .
CDR3aa: CASSEPGTGVTEAFF; j_gene: TRBJ1-1; v_gene: TRBV5-1; d_gene: TRBD1
CDR3aa: CAIGTGDYGYTF; j_gene: TRBJ1-2; v_gene: TRBV10-3; d_gene: TRBD1
CDR3aa: CASSFMPGGFNEQFF; j_gene: TRBJ2-1; v_gene: TRBV7-9; d_gene: TRBD1
CDR3aa: CAIRSLQGSGATNEKLFF; j_gene: TRBJ1-4; v_gene: TRBV10-3; d_gene: TRBD1
CDR3aa: CASSFDSLGETQYF; j_gene: TRBJ2-5; v_gene: TRBV7-9; d_gene: .
CDR3aa: CASSPQGQEETQYF; j_gene: TRBJ2-5; v_gene: TRBV4-1; d_gene: TRBD1
CDR3aa: CASSLRAKNIQYF; j_gene: TRBJ2-4; v_gene: TRBV28; d_gene: .
CDR3aa: CASSLAIRDEAFF; j_gene: TRBJ1-1; v_gene: TRBV12-3/TRBV12-4; d_gene: .
CDR3aa: CAISETTGVPYNEQFF; j_gene: TRBJ2-1; v_gene: TRBV10-3; d_gene: TRBD1
CDR3aa: CASRPGTRGLSSYNEQFF; j_gene: TRBJ2-1; v_gene: TRBV12-3/TRBV12-4; d_gene: TRBD2
CDR3aa: CASRETENIQYF; j_gene: TRBJ2-4; v_gene: TRBV6-6; d_gene: .
CDR3aa: CASSLDGGGNEQFF; j_gene: TRBJ2-1; v_gene: TRBV5-1; d_gene: TRBD2
CDR3aa: CSVWTSGRYEQFF; j_gene: TRBJ2-1; v_gene: TRBV20-1; d_gene: TRBD2
CDR3aa: CASSISRFSLNEQFF; j_gene: TRBJ2-1; v_gene: TRBV27; d_gene: .
CDR3aa: CASGTGELFF; j_gene: TRBJ2-2; v_gene: TRBV6-1; d_gene: .
CDR3aa: CASRLARTDTQYF; j_gene: TRBJ2-3; v_gene: TRBV27; d_gene: TRBD2
CDR3aa: CASSQDRSNGNQPQHF; j_gene: TRBJ1-5; v_gene: TRBV4-2; d_gene: .
CDR3aa: CASSQPSGRIRNTGELFF; j_gene: TRBJ2-2; v_gene: TRBV3-1; d_gene: TRBD2
CDR3aa: CASSALANQETQYF; j_gene: TRBJ2-5; v_gene: TRBV5-1; d_gene: .
CDR3aa: CASRDDRRGYTF; j_gene: TRBJ1-2; v_gene: TRBV2; d_gene: .
CDR3aa: CASGFGNTEAFF; j_gene: TRBJ1-1; v_gene: TRBV12-5; d_gene: .
CDR3aa: CASSQGDFYNEQFF; j_gene: TRBJ2-1; v_gene: TRBV4-2; d_gene: .
CDR3aa: CAIEGTGELFF; j_gene: TRBJ2-2; v_gene: TRBV10-3; d_gene: .
CDR3aa: CASRPGTSRTHSPLHF; j_gene: TRBJ1-6; v_gene: TRBV28; d_gene: .
CDR3aa: CSVGPGAYEQYF; j_gene: TRBJ2-7; v_gene: TRBV29-1; d_gene: .
CDR3aa: CASSLVQGDYGYTF; j_gene: TRBJ1-2; v_gene: TRBV7-9; d_gene: TRBD1
CDR3aa: CASSQGRVYNEQFF; j_gene: TRBJ2-1; v_gene: TRBV3-1; d_gene: .
CDR3aa: CATSRLTGFGSPLHF; j_gene: TRBJ1-6; v_gene: TRBV24-1; d_gene: .
CDR3aa: CSALTPGLYNEQFF; j_gene: TRBJ2-1; v_gene: TRBV20-1; d_gene: .
CDR3aa: CSARVPAFF; j_gene: TRBJ1-1; v_gene: TRBV20-1; d_gene: .